These 4 T cell receptor beta chains share one sample of origin, sequenced in a study of T-cell reconstitution after alpha-beta-depleted transplantation in children. A library of TCRbeta sequences, prepared with unique molecular identifiers, was generated. TCRdb processed the PCR reads anew with MiXCR; each CDR3 protein has one entry. Here the sample spans around 370,000 distinct CDR3 sequences, around 10% being singletons. This material consisted of PBMCs from the stem cell graft donor, taken from the stem cell graft. The receptor set was obtained from a human donor who donated a stem cell graft to a child with acute lymphoblastic leukemia.

V usage is TRBV11-2 and J usage is TRBJ1-5; D remains unclear. Germline assignment: CDR1 SGHAT and CDR2 FQNNGV. The CDR3 is 15 residues long. Between the trimmed V and J ends, which lost 1 base and 1 base, there was a span of 8 bases. The CDR3 protein is CASSLGYGSNQPQHF. CDR3 coding DNA: TGTGCCAGCAGCTTAGGGTACGGGAGCAATCAGCCCCAGCATTTT. Drawing the rest from reference TRBV11-2 and TRBJ1-5, the complete variable domain is EAGVAQSPRYKIIEKRQSVAFWCNPISGHATLYWYQQILGQGPKLLIQFQNNGVVDDSQLPKDRFSAERLKGVDSTLKIQPAKLEDSAVYLCASSLGYGSNQPQHFGDGTRLSIL.

The gene calls are TRBV28 and TRBJ2-1; tentatively, D is TRBD2 (5 bases). The CDR3 loop spans 16 amino acids. V dropped 4 bases and J dropped 12 bases, with 25 bases sitting between them. Germline V gene data show CDR1 as MDHEN and CDR2 as SYDVKM. Written as DNA, the CDR3 is TGTGCCAGCAGTTCCAATGGGCGGGTTGGCCTTCGTGGGCAGTTCTTC. Amino acid sequence: CASSSNGRVGLRGQFF.

V usage is TRBV12-3 or TRBV12-4 and J usage is TRBJ2-5; 9 positions match TRBD2. Trimming cost V 2 bases and J 4 bases; bases outside gene matches: 8. This CDR3 is built from 16 residues. For the CDR3, the DNA is TGTGCCAGCAGTTTACGGGCGTCAGCGGGAGGAGAGACCCAGTACTTC. Amino acid sequence: CASSLRASAGGETQYF.

The CDR3 loop is CASSLTGQGRNIQYF. Here the CDR3 DNA reads TGCGCCAGCAGCCTGACGGGACAGGGAAGAAACATTCAGTACTTC. The chain uses TRBV4-1 and TRBJ2-4; 9 nucleotides align to TRBD1. The CDR3 is 15 residues long. Germline V lookup: CDR1 MGHRA, CDR2 YSYEKL. V shed 4 bases, J shed 6 bases, and the junction held 7 bases outside the gene matches.